This T cell receptor beta chain comes out of a study of shared clonotypes between healthy human individuals. Findings and caveats of the study: Although depth was large, rarefaction showed that sequencing of the sorted subsets was incomplete. The sharing of approximately 4.6% of naive CD4 clonotypes was seen across several donors.

This clone was detected ten times or more. Its cognate antigen is unknown. Repertoires were generated with immunoSEQ multiplex PCR, while TCRdb's copy carries only in-frame clones and drops some. Among some 680,000 clones listed, approximately 73% were seen once. The authors divided CD4+ cells into CD45RA+ naive and CD45RA-negative memory subsets. From germline, CDR1 is MNHEY and CDR2 SVGAGI. The V gene lost 2 bases and the J gene lost 6 bases, with 17 bases spanning the gap. The CDR3 is made up of 15 amino acids. The TCR comes from a young woman in good health. V gene TRBV6-5 combines with J gene TRBJ2-7; D perhaps matches TRBD2 (6 bases). The specimen was memory CD4+ T cells sorted from blood. Subset here: CD45RA-negative fraction. CDR3 amino acids: CASSYPNGSPSEQYF. The CDR3 DNA follows: TGTGCCAGCAGTTACCCTAACGGGAGCCCCTCCGAGCAGTACTTC.